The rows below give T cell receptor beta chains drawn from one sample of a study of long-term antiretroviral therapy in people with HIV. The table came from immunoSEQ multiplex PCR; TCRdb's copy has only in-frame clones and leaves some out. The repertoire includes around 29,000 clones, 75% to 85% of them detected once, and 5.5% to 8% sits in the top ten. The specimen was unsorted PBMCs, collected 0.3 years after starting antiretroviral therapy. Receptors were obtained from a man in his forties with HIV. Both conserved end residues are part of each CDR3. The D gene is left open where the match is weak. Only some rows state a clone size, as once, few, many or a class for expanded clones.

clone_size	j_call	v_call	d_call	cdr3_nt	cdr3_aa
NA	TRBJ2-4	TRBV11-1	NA	TGTGCCAGCAGCCTTAATGAAGGAGGCGGGTCCATTCAGTACTTC	CASSLNEGGGSIQYF
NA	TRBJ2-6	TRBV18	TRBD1	TGTGCCAGCTCATTGGGGACAGGGGGCGCTGGGGCCAACGTCCTGACTTTC	CASSLGTGGAGANVLTF
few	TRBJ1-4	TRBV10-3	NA	TGTGCCATCAGTGCGATCCAGGGGGAAAAACTGTTTTTT	CAISAIQGEKLFF
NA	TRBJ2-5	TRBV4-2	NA	TGTGCCAGCAGCCCTACCCCGGGACAAAAAGAGACCCAGTACTTC	CASSPTPGQKETQYF
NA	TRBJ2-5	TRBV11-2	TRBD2	TGTGCCAGCAGCTTAGTCCCGACTAGCGGCCAAGAGACCCAGTACTTC	CASSLVPTSGQETQYF
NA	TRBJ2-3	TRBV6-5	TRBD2	TGTGCCAGCAGTCTAGCGGGCGTAGATACGCAGTATTTT	CASSLAGVDTQYF
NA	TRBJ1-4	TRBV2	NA	TGTGCCAGCAGAGCGCCCGGGAGTAATGAAAAACTGTTTTTT	CASRAPGSNEKLFF
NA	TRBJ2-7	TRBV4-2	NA	TGTGCCAGCAGCATCGGACTATCAGAAACATACGAGCAGTACTTC	CASSIGLSETYEQYF
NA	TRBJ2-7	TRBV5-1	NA	TGCGCCAGCAGCTTGGTGGTCTCTCCCTACGAGCAGTACTTC	CASSLVVSPYEQYF
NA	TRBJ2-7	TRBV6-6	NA	TGTGCCAGCAGCCCTTCTGGGGGGTGGTACTTC	CASSPSGGWYF
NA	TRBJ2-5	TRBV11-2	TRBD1	TGTGCCAGCAGCTTTAAGAGGGGGCCAGAGACCCAGTACTTC	CASSFKRGPETQYF
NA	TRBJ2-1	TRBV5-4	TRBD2	TGTGCCAGCAGCTTACTAGCGGGAGGTTACAATGAGCAGTTCTTC	CASSLLAGGYNEQFF
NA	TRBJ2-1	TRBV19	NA	TGTGCCAGTAGTATAGGGGGGGGGCATTGGAATGAGCAGTTCTTC	CASSIGGGHWNEQFF